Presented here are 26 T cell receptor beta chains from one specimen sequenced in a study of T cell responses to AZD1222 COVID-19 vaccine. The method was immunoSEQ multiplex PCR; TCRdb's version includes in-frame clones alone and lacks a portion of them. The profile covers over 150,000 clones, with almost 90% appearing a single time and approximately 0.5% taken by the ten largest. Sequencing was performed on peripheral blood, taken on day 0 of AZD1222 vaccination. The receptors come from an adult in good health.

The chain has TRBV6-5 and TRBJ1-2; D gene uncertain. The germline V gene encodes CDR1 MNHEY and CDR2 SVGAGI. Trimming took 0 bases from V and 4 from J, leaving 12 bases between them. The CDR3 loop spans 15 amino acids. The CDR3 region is CASSYSTSTTYGYTF. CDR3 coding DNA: TGTGCCAGCAGTTACTCGACGAGTACAACCTATGGCTACACCTTC.

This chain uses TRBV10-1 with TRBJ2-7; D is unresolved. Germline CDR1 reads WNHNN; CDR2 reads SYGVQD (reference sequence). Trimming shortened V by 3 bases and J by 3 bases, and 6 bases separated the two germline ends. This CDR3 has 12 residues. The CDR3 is CASSENIYEQYF. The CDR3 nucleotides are TGCGCCAGCAGTGAAAACATCTACGAGCAGTACTTC.

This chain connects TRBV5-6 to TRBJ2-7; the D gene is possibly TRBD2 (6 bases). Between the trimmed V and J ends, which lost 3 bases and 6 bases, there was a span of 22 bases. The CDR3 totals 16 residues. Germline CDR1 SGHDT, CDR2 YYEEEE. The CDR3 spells CASSSPGVWIYGEQYF. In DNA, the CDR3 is TGTGCCAGCAGCTCACCGGGGGTTTGGATCTATGGCGAGCAGTACTTC. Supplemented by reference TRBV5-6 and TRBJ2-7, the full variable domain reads DAGVTQSPTHLIKTRGQQVTLRCSPKSGHDTVSWYQQALGQGPQFIFQYYEEEERQRGNFPDRFSGHQFPNYSSELNVNALLLGDSALYLCASSSPGVWIYGEQYFGPGTRLTVT.

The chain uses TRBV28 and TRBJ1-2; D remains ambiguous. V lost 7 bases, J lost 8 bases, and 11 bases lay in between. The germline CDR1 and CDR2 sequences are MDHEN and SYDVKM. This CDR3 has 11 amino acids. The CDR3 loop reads CASIGRFGYTF. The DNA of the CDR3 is TGTGCCAGCATAGGACGTTTCGGCTACACCTTC.

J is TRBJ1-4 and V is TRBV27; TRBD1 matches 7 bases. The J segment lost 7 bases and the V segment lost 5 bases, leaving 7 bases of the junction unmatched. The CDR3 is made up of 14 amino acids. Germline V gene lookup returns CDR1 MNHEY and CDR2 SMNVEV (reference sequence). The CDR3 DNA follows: TGTGCCAGCAGTGAACAGGGGTCCCGTGAAAAACTGTTTTTT. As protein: CASSEQGSREKLFF.

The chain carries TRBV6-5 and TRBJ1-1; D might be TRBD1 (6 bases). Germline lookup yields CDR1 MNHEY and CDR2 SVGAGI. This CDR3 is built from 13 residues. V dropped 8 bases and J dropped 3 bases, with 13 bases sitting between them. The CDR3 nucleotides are TGTGCCAGCCTACGGGGGCGGGACACTGAAGCTTTCTTT. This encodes CASLRGRDTEAFF.

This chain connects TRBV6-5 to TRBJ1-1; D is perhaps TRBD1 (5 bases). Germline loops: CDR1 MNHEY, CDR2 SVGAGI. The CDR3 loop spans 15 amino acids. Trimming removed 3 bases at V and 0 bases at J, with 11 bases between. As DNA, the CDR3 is TGTGCCAGCAGTTATCAACTGGACATGAACACTGAAGCTTTCTTT. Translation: CASSYQLDMNTEAFF.

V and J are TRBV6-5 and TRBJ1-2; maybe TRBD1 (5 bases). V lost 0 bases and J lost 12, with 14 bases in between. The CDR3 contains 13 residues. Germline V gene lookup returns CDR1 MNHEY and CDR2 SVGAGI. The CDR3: CASSYSYGGNHTF. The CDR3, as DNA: TGTGCCAGCAGTTACTCGTACGGGGGGAACCACACCTTC.

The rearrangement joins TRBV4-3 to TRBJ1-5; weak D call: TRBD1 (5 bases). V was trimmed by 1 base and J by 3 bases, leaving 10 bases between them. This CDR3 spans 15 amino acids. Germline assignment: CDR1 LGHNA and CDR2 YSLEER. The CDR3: CASSQVQGYNQPQHF. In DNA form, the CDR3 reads TGCGCCAGCAGCCAAGTCCAGGGATACAATCAGCCCCAGCATTTT.

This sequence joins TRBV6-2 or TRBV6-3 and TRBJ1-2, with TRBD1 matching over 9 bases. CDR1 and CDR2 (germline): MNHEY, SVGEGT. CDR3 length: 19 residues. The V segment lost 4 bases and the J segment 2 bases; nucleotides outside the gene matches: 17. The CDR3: CASSSSPGTGTITNYGYTF. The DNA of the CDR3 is TGTGCCAGCAGTTCTTCCCCAGGGACAGGGACCATAACGAACTATGGCTACACCTTC.

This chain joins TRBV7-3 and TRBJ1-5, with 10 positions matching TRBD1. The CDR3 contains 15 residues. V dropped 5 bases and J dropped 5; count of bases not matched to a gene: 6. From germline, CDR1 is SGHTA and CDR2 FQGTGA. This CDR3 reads CASSKKGTGDQPQHF. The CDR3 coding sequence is TGTGCCAGCAGCAAAAAAGGGACAGGGGATCAGCCCCAGCATTTT.

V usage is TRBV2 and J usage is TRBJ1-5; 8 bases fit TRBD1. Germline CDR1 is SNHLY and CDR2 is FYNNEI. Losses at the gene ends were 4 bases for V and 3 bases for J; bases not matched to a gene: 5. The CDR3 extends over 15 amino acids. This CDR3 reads CASSARDRNNQPQHF. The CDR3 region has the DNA TGTGCCAGCAGTGCCCGGGACAGGAACAATCAGCCCCAGCATTTT.

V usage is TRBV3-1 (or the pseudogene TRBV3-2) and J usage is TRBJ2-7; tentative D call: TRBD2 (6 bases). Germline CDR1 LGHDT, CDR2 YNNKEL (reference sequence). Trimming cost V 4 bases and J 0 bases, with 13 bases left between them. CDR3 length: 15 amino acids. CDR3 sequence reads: CASSPVLRGSYEQYF. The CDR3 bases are TGTGCCAGCAGCCCTGTGCTGCGGGGCTCCTACGAGCAGTACTTC.

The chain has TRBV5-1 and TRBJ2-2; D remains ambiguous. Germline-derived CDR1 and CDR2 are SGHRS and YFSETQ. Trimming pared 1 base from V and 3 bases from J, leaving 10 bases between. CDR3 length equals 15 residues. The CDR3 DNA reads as TGCGCCAGCAGCTTGAGCACAGCCTACACCGGGGAGCTGTTTTTT. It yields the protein CASSLSTAYTGELFF. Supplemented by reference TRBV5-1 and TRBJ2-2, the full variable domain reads KAGVTQTPRYLIKTRGQQVTLSCSPISGHRSVSWYQQTPGQGLQFLFEYFSETQRNKGNFPGRFSGRQFSNSRSEMNVSTLELGDSALYLCASSLSTAYTGELFFGEGSRLTVL.

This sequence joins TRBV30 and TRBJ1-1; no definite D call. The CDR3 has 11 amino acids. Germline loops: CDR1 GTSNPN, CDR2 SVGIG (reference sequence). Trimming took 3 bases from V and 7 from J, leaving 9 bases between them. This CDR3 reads CAWSLRGEAFF. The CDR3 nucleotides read TGTGCCTGGAGCCTCAGAGGTGAAGCTTTCTTT.

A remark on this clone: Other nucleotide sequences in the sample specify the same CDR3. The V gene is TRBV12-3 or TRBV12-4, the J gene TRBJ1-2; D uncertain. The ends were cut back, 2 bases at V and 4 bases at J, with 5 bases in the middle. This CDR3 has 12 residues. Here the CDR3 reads CASSLRAYGYTF. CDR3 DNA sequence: TGTGCCAGCAGTTTAAGGGCCTATGGCTACACCTTC.

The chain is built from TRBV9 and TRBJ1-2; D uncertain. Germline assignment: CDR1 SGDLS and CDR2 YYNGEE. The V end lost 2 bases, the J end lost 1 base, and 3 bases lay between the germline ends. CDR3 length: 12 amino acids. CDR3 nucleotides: TGTGCCAGCAGCGTCCGTAACTATGGCTACACCTTC. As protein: CASSVRNYGYTF.

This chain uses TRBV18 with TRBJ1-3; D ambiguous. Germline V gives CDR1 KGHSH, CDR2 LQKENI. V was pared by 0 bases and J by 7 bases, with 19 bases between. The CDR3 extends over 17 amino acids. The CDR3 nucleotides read TGTGCCAGCTCACCACCGCGCGAGTCTCGGTCGGGGAACACCATATATTTT. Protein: CASSPPRESRSGNTIYF.

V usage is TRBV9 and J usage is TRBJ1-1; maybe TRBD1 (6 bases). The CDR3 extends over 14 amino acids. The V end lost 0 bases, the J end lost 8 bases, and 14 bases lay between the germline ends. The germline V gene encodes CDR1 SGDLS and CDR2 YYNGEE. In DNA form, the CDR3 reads TGTGCCAGCAGCGTAGTGGATGGACAGCAAGAAGCTTTCTTT. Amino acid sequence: CASSVVDGQQEAFF.

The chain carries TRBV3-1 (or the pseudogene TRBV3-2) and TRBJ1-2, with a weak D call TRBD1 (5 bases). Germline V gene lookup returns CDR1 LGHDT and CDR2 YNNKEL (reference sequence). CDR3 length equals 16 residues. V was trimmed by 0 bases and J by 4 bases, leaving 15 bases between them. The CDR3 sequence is CASSQDTGSGGYGYTF. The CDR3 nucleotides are TGTGCCAGCAGCCAAGATACTGGGTCCGGGGGCTATGGCTACACCTTC.

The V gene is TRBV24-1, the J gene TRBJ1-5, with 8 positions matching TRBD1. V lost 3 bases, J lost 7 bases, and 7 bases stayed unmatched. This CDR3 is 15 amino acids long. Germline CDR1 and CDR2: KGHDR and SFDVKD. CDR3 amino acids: CATSDAGTGVQPQHF. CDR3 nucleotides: TGTGCCACCAGTGATGCCGGGACAGGAGTCCAGCCCCAGCATTTT.

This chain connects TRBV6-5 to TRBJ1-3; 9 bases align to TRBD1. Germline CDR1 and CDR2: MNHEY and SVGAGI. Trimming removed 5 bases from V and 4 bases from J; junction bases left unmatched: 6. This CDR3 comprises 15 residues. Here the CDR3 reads CASSPGTGSGNTIYF. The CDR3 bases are TGTGCCAGCAGTCCTGGGACAGGGTCCGGAAACACCATATATTTT.

CDR3 coding DNA: TGTGCCAGTAAACAGGGGACTAATGAAAAACTGTTTTTT. Encoded protein: CASKQGTNEKLFF. The genes are TRBV19 and TRBJ1-4, with TRBD1 matching 7 bases. Trimming removed 7 bases from V and 2 bases from J; junction bases left unmatched: 1. The CDR3 has 13 residues. Germline CDR1 reads LNHDA; CDR2 reads SQIVND (reference sequence).

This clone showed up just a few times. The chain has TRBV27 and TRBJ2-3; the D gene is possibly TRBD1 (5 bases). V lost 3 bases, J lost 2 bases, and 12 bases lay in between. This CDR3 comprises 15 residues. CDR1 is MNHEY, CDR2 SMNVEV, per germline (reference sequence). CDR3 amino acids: CASSLGRALTDTQYF. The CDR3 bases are TGTGCCAGCAGTTTGGGCAGGGCTCTCACAGATACGCAGTATTTT.

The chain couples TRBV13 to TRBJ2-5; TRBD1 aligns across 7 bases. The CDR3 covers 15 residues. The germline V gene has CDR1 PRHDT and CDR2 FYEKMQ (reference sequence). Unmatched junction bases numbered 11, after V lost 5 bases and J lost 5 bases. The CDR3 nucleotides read TGTGCCAGCAGCCCCACCTCGGCCAGGGGGGAGACCCAGTACTTC. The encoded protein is CASSPTSARGETQYF.

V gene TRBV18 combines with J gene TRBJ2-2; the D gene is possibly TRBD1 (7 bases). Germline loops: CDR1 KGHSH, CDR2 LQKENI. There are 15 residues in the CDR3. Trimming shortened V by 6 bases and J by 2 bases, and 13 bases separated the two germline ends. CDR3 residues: CASSEGQPNTGELFF. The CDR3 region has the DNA TGTGCCAGCTCGGAGGGACAGCCCAACACCGGGGAGCTGTTTTTT.